Listed below are T cell receptor beta chains from one sample, sequenced in a study of cytomegalovirus exposure and HLA in healthy donors. Data came from immunoSEQ multiplex PCR; TCRdb stores just in-frame clones and leaves some out. Of under 130,000 clones listed, nearly 85% are singletons. The sequenced sample was PBMCs. These receptors all stem from a man younger than 35 in good health and CMV-seronegative. The CDR3 runs from the conserved cysteine through the conserved F or W. D genes are given only for firm matches. Only part of the rows carry a size: once, few, many, or a class if the clone is expanded.

.	TRBV27	TRBJ2-2	TRBD1	TGTGCCAGCAGTCCAACCCCGGGACAGGGTTTGGCCGGGGAGCTGTTTTTT	CASSPTPGQGLAGELFF
.	TRBV6-5	TRBJ1-4	.	TGTGCCAGCAGTCCATATGCAGGGGAAAAACTGTTTTTT	CASSPYAGEKLFF
.	TRBV27	TRBJ2-6	TRBD1	TGTGCCAGCAGTCATCCCGGACAGGTTGCTGGGGCCAACGTCCTGACTTTC	CASSHPGQVAGANVLTF
.	TRBV6-5	TRBJ2-7	.	TGTGCCAGCAGTTACTCGGGGGGACAGCTTTACGAGCAGTACTTC	CASSYSGGQLYEQYF
.	TRBV25-1	TRBJ1-6	.	TGTGCCAGCAGTGATCGATCGAGCTCCTATAATTCACCCCTCCACTTT	CASSDRSSSYNSPLHF
.	TRBV19	TRBJ2-1	TRBD2	TGTGCCAGTAGTAGGCTACCCTCCGGCGCTAGCGGAAATGAGCAGTTCTTC	CASSRLPSGASGNEQFF
.	TRBV28	TRBJ2-5	.	TGTGCCAGCAGTTTAACAGGGACAGAGACCCAGTACTTC	CASSLTGTETQYF
.	TRBV6-5	TRBJ2-7	TRBD2	TGTGCCAGCAGTTACTCCAGGGAGGGCGAGCAGTACTTC	CASSYSREGEQYF
.	TRBV7-9	TRBJ2-5	.	TGTTCCAGCAGCCTGAGGGGTGAAGCGGGTATATGGGAGACCCAGTACTTC	CSSSLRGEAGIWETQYF
.	TRBV7-8	TRBJ2-2	.	TGTGTCAGCAGTCCGTCAGGGGCCGCAACCGGGGAGCTGTTTTTT	CVSSPSGAATGELFF
once	TRBV5-6	TRBJ1-6	TRBD1	TGTGCCAGCAGCCTAGGGACAGGCTATAATTCACCCCTCCACTTT	CASSLGTGYNSPLHF
.	TRBV5-1	TRBJ2-7	.	TGCGCCAGCAGCCCCACCCTCTCGGCCTACGAGCAGTACTTC	CASSPTLSAYEQYF
.	TRBV19	TRBJ2-1	.	TGTGCCAGTAGTATGCTTTTCGGGGCTAGCGTGGACTACAATGAGCAGTTCTTC	CASSMLFGASVDYNEQFF
.	TRBV9	TRBJ2-7	.	TGTGCCAGCAGCGTAGGGGGGCGGAACGAGCAGTACTTC	CASSVGGRNEQYF
.	TRBV7-2	TRBJ1-5	.	TGTGCCAGCAGCTTTCAGGGCGACATCTATAGCAATCAGCCCCAGCATTTT	CASSFQGDIYSNQPQHF
.	TRBV19	TRBJ1-5	.	TGTGCCAGTAGTATAGTTCGTTTAGTAAGGAGTCAGCCCCAGCATTTT	CASSIVRLVRSQPQHF
.	TRBV27	TRBJ2-4	.	TGTGCCAGCAGTCTCGCGAGGAAAAACATTCAGTACTTC	CASSLARKNIQYF
.	TRBV27	TRBJ1-6	.	TGTGCCAGCAGTTTAAGGGTGCGGGGGCCGATAAATTCACCCCTCCACTTT	CASSLRVRGPINSPLHF
.	TRBV9	TRBJ1-5	TRBD1	TGTGCCAGCAGCCCTGGGGGGACCGGGACAGCGGGCGGTCAGCCCCAGCATTTT	CASSPGGTGTAGGQPQHF
few	TRBV19	TRBJ1-1	.	TGTGCCAGTAGCCCGACCGGATATGGACAGACGAACACTGAAGCTTTCTTT	CASSPTGYGQTNTEAFF
.	TRBV18	TRBJ2-7	TRBD1	TGTGCCAGCTCATCTGGACAGGGCTACGAGCAGTACTTC	CASSSGQGYEQYF
.	TRBV5-1	TRBJ2-5	.	TGCGCCAGCAGCCCGACTCCGGAGGAGACCCAGTACTTC	CASSPTPEETQYF
few	TRBV18	TRBJ1-5	TRBD1	TGTGCCAGCTCACCGTACAGGGGTCAGCCCCAGCATTTT	CASSPYRGQPQHF
.	TRBV21-1	TRBJ2-3	.	TGTGCCAGCAGCAAAAGGAGTTCTAACCCGGCTTTGCCAGATACGCAGTATTTT	CASSKRSSNPALPDTQYF
.	TRBV7-2	TRBJ1-3	TRBD1	TGTGCCAGCAGCCGTCAGGGGGGTCCGGGGAACACCATATATTTT	CASSRQGGPGNTIYF